The sequence of this TCR beta chain was determined in a study of T cell responses to AZD1222 COVID-19 vaccine. Notes on the study in general: Spike-specific TCR breadth and depth both grew after two AZD1222 doses.

A note on this clone: Its specificity is unknown.

Germline loops: CDR1 LNHDA, CDR2 SQIVND (reference sequence). Deletions cut 5 bases from V and 5 bases from J, with 7 bases between. CDR3 length: 12 residues. TCRdb's copy holds only in-frame clones and misses some; the assay was immunoSEQ multiplex PCR. This table has approximately 70,000 clones, about 80% appearing once. The clonotype was recovered from an adult who received the AZD1222 COVID-19 vaccine. Sequencing was performed on peripheral blood, taken 28 days after the second AZD1222 dose. This chain uses TRBV19 with TRBJ1-5; D gene uncertain. The CDR3, as DNA: TGTGCCAGTAGTTCTGGGGATCAGCCCCAGCATTTT. This codes for CASSSGDQPQHF.